Below, 21 T cell receptor beta chains from the same sample are listed, as sequenced in a study of blood T cells in healthy people across ages. Primers used in a second PCR of roughly 7 to 12 cycles were a sample-barcoded 5' primer and a J-beta primer mix. TCRdb processed the 5' RACE reads anew with MiXCR; each CDR3 protein has one entry. Of roughly 800,000 distinct CDR3 sequences in the sample, 58% are singletons; the top ten hold about 20%. The sequenced sample was blood. The source is a man in his thirties or forties in good health.

This rearrangement joins TRBV23-1 to TRBJ1-2; possible D gene TRBD1, 6 bases. TRBV23-1 is sorted into the ORF group, with uncertain function. This CDR3 is 20 amino acids long. Trimming cost V 6 bases and J 1 base, with 30 bases left between them. The CDR3 protein is CASSLGGRGQRGSDNYGYTF. CDR3 nucleotides: TGCGCCAGCAGCCTGGGGGGGAGAGGACAGCGCGGATCGGATAACTATGGCTACACCTTC.

The CDR3 loop reads CASGEAAGYGYTF. As DNA, the CDR3 is TGTGCCAGCGGAGAGGCCGCCGGCTATGGCTACACCTTC. The chain combines TRBV27 with TRBJ1-2; D is unresolved. The CDR3 is made up of 13 amino acids. The V gene lost 8 bases and the J gene lost 4 bases, with 14 bases spanning the gap. Germline V lookup: CDR1 MNHEY, CDR2 SMNVEV (reference sequence).

Many counts were recorded for this clonotype. The chain joins TRBV7-2 to TRBJ2-1; tentatively, D is TRBD2 (5 bases). The germline CDR1 and CDR2 sequences are SGHTA and FQGNSA. The CDR3 contains 13 residues. Between the trimmed V and J ends, which lost 5 bases and 9 bases, there was a span of 14 bases. The CDR3 DNA sequence: TGTGCCAGCAGCGCAGAACAAGAGGGTGAGCAGTTCTTC. It is translated as CASSAEQEGEQFF.

Here the CDR3 reads CASSLGRTVIRDYEQYF. DNA of the CDR3: TGTGCCAGCAGCTTAGGCAGGACAGTTATCAGGGACTACGAGCAGTACTTC. The genes are TRBV13 and TRBJ2-4; tentatively, D is TRBD1 (6 bases). The DNA end lines up better with TRBJ2-7; the J call may be wrong. The germline V gene encodes CDR1 PRHDT and CDR2 FYEKMQ (reference sequence). The CDR3 sequence is 17 residues long.

This clonotype occurred a few times. The CDR3 sequence is CASRKEGGNSYGYTF. The CDR3, as DNA: TGCGCCAGCAGAAAAGAAGGGGGTAATAGCTATGGCTACACCTTC. The J gene is TRBJ1-2, the V gene TRBV4-1; D might be TRBD1 (6 bases). CDR3 length: 15 residues. The V gene lost 6 bases and the J gene lost 4 bases, with 18 bases spanning the gap. Germline loops: CDR1 MGHRA, CDR2 YSYEKL.

There are a few counts of this clonotype. This chain uses TRBV7-2 with TRBJ2-5; D perhaps matches TRBD2 (5 bases). CDR1 SGHTA and CDR2 FQGNSA come from the germline V gene. This CDR3 has 14 residues. Trimming stripped 5 bases from V and 5 bases from J, with 15 bases between. The CDR3 DNA reads as TGTGCCAGCAGCCTTGACCACGGAGGCGAGACCCAGTACTTC. Its translation: CASSLDHGGETQYF. Full variable domain (rest looked up from reference TRBV7-2 and TRBJ2-5): GAGVSQSPSNKVTEKGKDVELRCDPISGHTALYWYRQSLGQGLEFLIYFQGNSAPDKSGLPSDRFSAERTGGSVSTLTIQRTQQEDSAVYLCASSLDHGGETQYFGPGTRLLVL.

This clonotype has only one observation. The chain combines TRBV12-3 or TRBV12-4 with TRBJ2-5; D remains unclear. Gene TRBJ2-7 matches the end of the DNA better, so the J call may be wrong. The CDR3 is made up of 14 amino acids. The CDR3: CASSLGRPLYEQYF. The CDR3 DNA reads as TGTGCCAGCAGTCTCGGGCGGCCCCTCTACGAGCAGTACTTC.

This clonotype has more than one count but fewer than ten. This rearrangement joins TRBV10-3 to TRBJ2-7; 13 bases align to TRBD2. Germline-derived CDR1 and CDR2 are ENHRY and SYGVKD. Trimming removed 10 bases from V and 3 bases from J; junction bases left unmatched: 6. The CDR3 spans 14 residues. CDR3 region: CATGGTSGDYEQYF. In nucleotides, the CDR3 is TGTGCCACCGGGGGGACTAGCGGGGACTACGAGCAGTACTTC.

This clonotype has just a few counts. The V call is TRBV19, the J call TRBJ2-5; tentatively, D is TRBD1 (7 bases). The germline V gene encodes CDR1 LNHDA and CDR2 SQIVND (reference sequence). V was pared by 5 bases and J by 1 base, with 11 bases between. This CDR3 is built from 14 residues. The CDR3 coding sequence is TGTGCCAGTAGTTCGGGGGACAGCCAAGAGACCCAGTACTTC. Translated, it gives CASSSGDSQETQYF.

The chain links TRBV30 to TRBJ1-2, with 7 bases identical to TRBD1. This CDR3 is built from 13 residues. V was pared by 1 base and J by 8 bases, with 7 bases of the junction left unmatched. Germline loops: CDR1 GTSNPN, CDR2 SVGIG (reference sequence). DNA of the CDR3: TGTGCCTGGAGTGGTTTTACAGGGGAAGGCTACACCTTC. This sequence encodes CAWSGFTGEGYTF.

This chain links TRBV2 with TRBJ2-4; D not resolved. Trimming pared 2 bases from V and 0 bases from J, leaving 8 bases between. CDR1 is SNHLY and CDR2 is FYNNEI in the germline V gene. The CDR3 is 15 amino acids. CDR3 in amino acids: CASSERTLAKNIQYF. Written as DNA, the CDR3 is TGTGCCAGCAGTGAACGAACACTAGCCAAAAACATTCAGTACTTC.

This clonotype was picked up a small number of times. CDR3 nucleotides: TGTGCCAGCAGTATGGGGGTTTCTGGGGTCCATGGCTACACCTTC. Amino acids: CASSMGVSGVHGYTF. The gene calls are TRBV12-3 or TRBV12-4 and TRBJ1-2; D may be TRBD1 (5 bases). The V end lost 5 bases, the J end lost 6 bases, and 19 bases lay between the germline ends. This CDR3 has 15 amino acids.

The chain carries TRBV7-9 and TRBJ2-7; 9 positions match TRBD2. This CDR3 has 16 amino acids. Germline V gives CDR1 SEHNR, CDR2 FQNEAQ (reference sequence). J was trimmed by 1 base and V by 3 bases; bases with no gene match: 7. The CDR3 loop reads CASSFLAGAPSYEQYF. The CDR3 nucleotides read TGTGCCAGCAGCTTCTTAGCGGGAGCCCCTTCCTACGAGCAGTACTTC.

The chain couples TRBV30 to TRBJ2-4; D is unclear. The CDR3 loop spans 14 amino acids. Germline CDR1 and CDR2: GTSNPN and SVGIG (reference sequence). The ends were cut back, 0 bases at V and 13 bases at J, with 19 bases in the middle. CDR3 sequence: CAWSVLLEKGQQYF. The DNA of the CDR3 is TGTGCCTGGAGTGTACTTTTGGAGAAAGGCCAGCAGTACTTC.

This clonotype was seen a few times. The chain links TRBV24-1 to TRBJ2-5, with TRBD2 matching over 13 bases. CDR1 is KGHDR and CDR2 is SFDVKD in the germline V gene. V trimming: 3 bases; J trimming: 5 bases; junction bases outside the gene matches: 5. This CDR3 contains 16 residues. CDR3 protein: CATSDPRTSGGETQYF. The CDR3 bases are TGTGCCACCAGTGATCCCCGGACTAGCGGGGGTGAGACCCAGTACTTC.

This clonotype was detected a few times. V usage is TRBV20-1 and J usage is TRBJ2-7; 8 bases map to TRBD1. J was trimmed by 2 bases and V by 2 bases; bases with no gene match: 11. Germline V gives CDR1 DFQATT, CDR2 SNEGSKA (reference sequence). CDR3 length equals 16 residues. The CDR3 here is CSARSPFRGQAYEQYF. In nucleotides, the CDR3 is TGCAGTGCTAGATCACCCTTTCGGGGACAGGCCTACGAGCAGTACTTC.

The chain has TRBV6-5 and TRBJ2-5; D may be TRBD1 or TRBD2 (5 bases each). This CDR3 spans 14 amino acids. Germline assignment: CDR1 MNHEY and CDR2 SVGAGI. V was clipped by 7 bases and J by 7 bases, with 19 bases between them. The CDR3 is CASTNRGALGTQYF. The CDR3, as DNA: TGTGCCAGCACCAACCGGGGCGCTTTGGGGACCCAGTACTTC.

The chain uses TRBV5-4 and TRBJ2-3; D is possibly TRBD1 (7 bases). The V end was cut by 3 bases, the J end by 8 bases, with 22 bases between. CDR1 is SGHNT and CDR2 is YYREEE in the germline V gene (reference sequence). CDR3 length: 16 residues. CDR3 loop: CASSSGRGVARGTQYF. CDR3 nucleotides: TGTGCCAGCAGCTCTGGCAGGGGGGTTGCAAGGGGTACGCAGTATTTT.

The chain carries TRBV9 and TRBJ2-1, with a weak D call TRBD2 (7 bases). V lost 6 bases and J lost 8, with 18 bases in between. The CDR3 spans 14 residues. Germline-derived CDR1 and CDR2 are SGDLS and YYNGEE. For the CDR3, the DNA is TGTGCCAGCAATAAAGGGGGGGCCGCCGATGAGCAGTTCTTC. Translating gives CASNKGGAADEQFF.

The rearrangement uses TRBV4-3 and TRBJ2-1, with 14 positions matching TRBD2. CDR1 LGHNA and CDR2 YSLEER come from the germline V gene. V lost 0 bases, J lost 1 base, and 5 bases stayed unmatched. This CDR3 comprises 19 residues. The CDR3 DNA is TGCGCCAGCAGCCAAGATCCAGGGACTAGCGGGAGTTCCTACAATGAGCAGTTCTTC. Translated: CASSQDPGTSGSSYNEQFF.

This clonotype was seen more than once but under ten times. The chain couples TRBV6-5 to TRBJ2-1; D gene unclear. Germline CDR1 is MNHEY and CDR2 is SVGAGI. This CDR3 contains 12 residues. With 0 bases removed from V and 8 bases from J, the gap between germline ends came to 5 bases. CDR3 amino acids: CASSYSGYEQFF. The CDR3 DNA sequence: TGTGCCAGCAGTTACTCGGGCTATGAGCAGTTCTTC.